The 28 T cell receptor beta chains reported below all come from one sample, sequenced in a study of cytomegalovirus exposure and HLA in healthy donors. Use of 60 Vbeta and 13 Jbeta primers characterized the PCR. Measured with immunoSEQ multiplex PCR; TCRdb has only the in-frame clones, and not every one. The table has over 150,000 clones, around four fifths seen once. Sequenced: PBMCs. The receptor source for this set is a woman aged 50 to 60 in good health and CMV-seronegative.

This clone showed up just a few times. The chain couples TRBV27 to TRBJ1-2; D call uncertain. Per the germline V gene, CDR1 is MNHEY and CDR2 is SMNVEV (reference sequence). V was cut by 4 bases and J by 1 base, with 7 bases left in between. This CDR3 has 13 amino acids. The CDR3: CASSSGDNYGYTF. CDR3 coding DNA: TGTGCCAGCAGTTCCGGGGATAACTATGGCTACACCTTC.

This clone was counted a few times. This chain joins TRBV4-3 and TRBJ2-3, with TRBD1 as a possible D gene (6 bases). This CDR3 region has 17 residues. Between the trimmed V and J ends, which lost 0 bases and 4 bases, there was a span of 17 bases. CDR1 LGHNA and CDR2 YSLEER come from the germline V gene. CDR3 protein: CASSQEAGASSADTQYF. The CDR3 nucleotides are TGCGCCAGCAGCCAAGAAGCAGGGGCAAGTTCGGCAGATACGCAGTATTTT.

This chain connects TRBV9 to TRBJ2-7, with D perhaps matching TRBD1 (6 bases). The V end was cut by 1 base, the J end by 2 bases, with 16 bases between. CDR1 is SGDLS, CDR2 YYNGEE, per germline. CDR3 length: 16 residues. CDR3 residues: CASSVSQGQPPYEQYF. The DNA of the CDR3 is TGTGCCAGCAGCGTATCGCAGGGGCAACCACCCTACGAGCAGTACTTC.

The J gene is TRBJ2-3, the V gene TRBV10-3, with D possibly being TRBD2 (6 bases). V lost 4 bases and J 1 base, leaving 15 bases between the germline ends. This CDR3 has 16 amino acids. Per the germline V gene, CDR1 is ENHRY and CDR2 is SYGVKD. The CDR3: CAISVALKRGTDTQYF. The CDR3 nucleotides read TGTGCCATCAGTGTAGCTTTAAAGCGGGGCACAGATACGCAGTATTTT.

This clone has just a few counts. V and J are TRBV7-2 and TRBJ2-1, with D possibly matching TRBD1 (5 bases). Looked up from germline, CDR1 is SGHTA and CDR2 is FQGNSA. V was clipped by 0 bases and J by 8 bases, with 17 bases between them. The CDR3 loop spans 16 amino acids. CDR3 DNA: TGTGCCAGCAGCTTAGCTGGTGGGGCAGGGTTCCATGAGCAGTTCTTC. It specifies CASSLAGGAGFHEQFF.

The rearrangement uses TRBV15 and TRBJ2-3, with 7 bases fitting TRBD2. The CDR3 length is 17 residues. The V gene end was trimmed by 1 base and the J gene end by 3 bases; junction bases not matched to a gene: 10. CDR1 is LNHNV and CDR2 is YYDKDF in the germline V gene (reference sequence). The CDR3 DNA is TGTGCCACCAGCAGAGCCCCGGGGGGAAGGAGGACAGATACGCAGTATTTT. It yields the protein CATSRAPGGRRTDTQYF.

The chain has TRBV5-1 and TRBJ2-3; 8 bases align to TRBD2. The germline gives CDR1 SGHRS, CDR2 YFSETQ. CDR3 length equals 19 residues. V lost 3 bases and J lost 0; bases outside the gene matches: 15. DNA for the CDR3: TGCGCCAGCAGCTGGGTAGTCCGGACTAGCCCTTTAAGCACAGATACGCAGTATTTT. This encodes CASSWVVRTSPLSTDTQYF.

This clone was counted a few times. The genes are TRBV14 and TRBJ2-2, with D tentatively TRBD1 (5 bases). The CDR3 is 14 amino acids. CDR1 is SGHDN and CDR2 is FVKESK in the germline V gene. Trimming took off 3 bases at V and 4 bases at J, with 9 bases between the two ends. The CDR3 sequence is CASSQWTSTGELFF. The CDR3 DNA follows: TGTGCCAGCAGCCAGTGGACATCCACCGGGGAGCTGTTTTTT. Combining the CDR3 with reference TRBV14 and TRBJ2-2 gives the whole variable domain EAGVTQFPSHSVIEKGQTVTLRCDPISGHDNLYWYRRVMGKEIKFLLHFVKESKQDESGMPNNRFLAERTGGTYSTLKVQPAELEDSGVYFCASSQWTSTGELFFGEGSRLTVL.

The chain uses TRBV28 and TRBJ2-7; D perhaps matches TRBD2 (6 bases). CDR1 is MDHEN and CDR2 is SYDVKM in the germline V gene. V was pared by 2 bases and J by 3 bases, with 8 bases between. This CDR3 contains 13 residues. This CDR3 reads CASSLAGLYEQYF. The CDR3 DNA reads TGTGCCAGCAGTTTAGCGGGACTCTACGAGCAGTACTTC. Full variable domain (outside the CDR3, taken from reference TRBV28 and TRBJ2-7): DVKVTQSSRYLVKRTGEKVFLECVQDMDHENMFWYRQDPGLGLRLIYFSYDVKMKEKGDIPEGYSVSREKKERFSLILESASTNQTSMYLCASSLAGLYEQYFGPGTRLTVT.

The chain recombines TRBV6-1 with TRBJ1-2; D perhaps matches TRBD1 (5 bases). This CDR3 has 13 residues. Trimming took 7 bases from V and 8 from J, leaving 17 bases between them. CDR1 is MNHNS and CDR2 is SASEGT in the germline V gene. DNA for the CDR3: TGTGCCAGCAATAACCGGGGGGAAGGAGGCTACACCTTC. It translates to CASNNRGEGGYTF.

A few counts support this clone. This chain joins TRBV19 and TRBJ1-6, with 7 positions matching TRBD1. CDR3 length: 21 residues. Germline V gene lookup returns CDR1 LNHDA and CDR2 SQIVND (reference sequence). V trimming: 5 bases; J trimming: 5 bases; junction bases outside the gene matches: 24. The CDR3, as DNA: TGTGCCAGTAGTTCCCCCCCCAAAACGTTCCGGGACAGAAGGGATAATTCACCCCTCCACTTT. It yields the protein CASSSPPKTFRDRRDNSPLHF. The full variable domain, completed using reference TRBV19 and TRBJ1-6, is DGGITQSPKYLFRKEGQNVTLSCEQNLNHDAMYWYRQDPGQGLRLIYYSQIVNDFQKGDIAEGYSVSREKKESFPLTVTSAQKNPTAFYLCASSSPPKTFRDRRDNSPLHFGNGTRLTVT.

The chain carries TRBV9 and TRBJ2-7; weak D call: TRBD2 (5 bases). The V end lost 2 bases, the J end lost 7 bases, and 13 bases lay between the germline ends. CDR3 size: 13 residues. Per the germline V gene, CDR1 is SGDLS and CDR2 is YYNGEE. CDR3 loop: CASSVSDSREQYF. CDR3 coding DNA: TGTGCCAGCAGCGTTAGCGATTCTCGGGAGCAGTACTTC.

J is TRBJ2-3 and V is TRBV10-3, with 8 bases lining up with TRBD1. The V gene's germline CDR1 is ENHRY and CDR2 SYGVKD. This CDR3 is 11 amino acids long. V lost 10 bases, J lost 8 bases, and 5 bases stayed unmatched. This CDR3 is CASQGAGTQYF. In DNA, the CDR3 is TGTGCCAGCCAGGGGGCAGGTACGCAGTATTTT.

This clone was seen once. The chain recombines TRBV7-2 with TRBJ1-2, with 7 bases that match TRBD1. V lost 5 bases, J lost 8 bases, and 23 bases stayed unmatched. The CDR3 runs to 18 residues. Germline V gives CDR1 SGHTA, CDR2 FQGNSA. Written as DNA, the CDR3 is TGTGCCAGCAGCCGGGATCCGGGACAGAATCCTCTATTTGTGGGCTACACCTTC. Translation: CASSRDPGQNPLFVGYTF.

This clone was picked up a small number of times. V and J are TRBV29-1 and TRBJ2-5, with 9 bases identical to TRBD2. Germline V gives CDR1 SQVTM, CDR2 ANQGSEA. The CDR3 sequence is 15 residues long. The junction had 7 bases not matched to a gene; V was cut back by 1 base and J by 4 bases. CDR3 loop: CSVEGGRGGRETQYF. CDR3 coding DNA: TGCAGCGTTGAAGGGGGGCGGGGGGGACGAGAGACCCAGTACTTC. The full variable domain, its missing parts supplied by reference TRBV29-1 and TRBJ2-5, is SAVISQKPSRDICQRGTSLTIQCQVDSQVTMMFWYRQQPGQSLTLIATANQGSEATYESGFVIDKFPISRPNLTFSTLTVSNMSPEDSSIYLCSVEGGRGGRETQYFGPGTRLLVL.

The CDR3 region is CAISEFGTSYNSPLHF. The CDR3 coding sequence is TGTGCCATCAGTGAGTTCGGTACCTCCTATAATTCACCCCTCCACTTT. V is TRBV10-3 and J is TRBJ1-6; D uncertain. The CDR3 covers 16 residues. The V gene lost 1 base and the J gene lost 0 bases, with 7 bases spanning the gap. CDR1 is ENHRY and CDR2 is SYGVKD in the germline V gene.

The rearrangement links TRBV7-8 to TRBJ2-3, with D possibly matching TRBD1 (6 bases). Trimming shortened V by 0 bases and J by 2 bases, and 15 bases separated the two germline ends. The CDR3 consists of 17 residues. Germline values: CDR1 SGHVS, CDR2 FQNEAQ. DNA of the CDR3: TGTGCCAGCAGCTTAGCGCGAGTCAGGGGACCCACAGATACGCAGTATTTT. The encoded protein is CASSLARVRGPTDTQYF.

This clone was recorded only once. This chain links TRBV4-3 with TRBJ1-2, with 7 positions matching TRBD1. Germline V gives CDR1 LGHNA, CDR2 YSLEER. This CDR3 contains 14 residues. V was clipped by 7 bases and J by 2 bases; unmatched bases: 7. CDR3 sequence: CASTDRDTNYGYTF. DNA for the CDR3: TGCGCCAGCACCGACAGGGACACCAACTATGGCTACACCTTC.

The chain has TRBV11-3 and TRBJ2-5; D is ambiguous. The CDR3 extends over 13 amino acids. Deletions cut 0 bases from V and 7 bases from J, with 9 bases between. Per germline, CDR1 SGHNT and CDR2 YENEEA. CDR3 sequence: CASSLEVGGTQYF. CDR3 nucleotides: TGTGCCAGCAGCTTAGAGGTTGGCGGGACCCAGTACTTC.

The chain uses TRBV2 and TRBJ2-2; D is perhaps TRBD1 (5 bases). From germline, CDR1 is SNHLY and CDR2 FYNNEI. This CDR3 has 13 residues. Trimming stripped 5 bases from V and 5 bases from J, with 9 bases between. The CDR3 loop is CASSNQGTGELFF. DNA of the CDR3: TGTGCCAGCAGTAACCAGGGAACCGGGGAGCTGTTTTTT.

CDR3 coding DNA: TGTGCCAGCAGCCGACCGACCTCCAGGGGCGAAGGTGAAGCTTTCTTT. Protein product: CASSRPTSRGEGEAFF. The chain couples TRBV7-9 to TRBJ1-1; possibly TRBD1 for D (6 bases). The CDR3 has 16 amino acids. CDR1 is SEHNR, CDR2 FQNEAQ, per germline (reference sequence). V lost 5 bases, J lost 7 bases, and 23 bases lay in between.

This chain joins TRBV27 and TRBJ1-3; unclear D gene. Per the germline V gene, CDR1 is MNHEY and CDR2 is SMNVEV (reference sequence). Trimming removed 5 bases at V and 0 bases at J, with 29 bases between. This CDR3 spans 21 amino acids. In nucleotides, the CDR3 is TGTGCCAGCAGTCCAAAGCGGCCGGGAGCCACGGTGACAAGCTCTGGAAACACCATATATTTT. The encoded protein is CASSPKRPGATVTSSGNTIYF.

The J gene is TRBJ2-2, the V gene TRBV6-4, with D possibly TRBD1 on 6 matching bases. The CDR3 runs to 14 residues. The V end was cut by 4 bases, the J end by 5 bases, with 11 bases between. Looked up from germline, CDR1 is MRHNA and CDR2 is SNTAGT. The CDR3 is CASSGQGMTGELFF. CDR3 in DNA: TGTGCCAGCAGTGGTCAGGGGATGACCGGGGAGCTGTTTTTT.

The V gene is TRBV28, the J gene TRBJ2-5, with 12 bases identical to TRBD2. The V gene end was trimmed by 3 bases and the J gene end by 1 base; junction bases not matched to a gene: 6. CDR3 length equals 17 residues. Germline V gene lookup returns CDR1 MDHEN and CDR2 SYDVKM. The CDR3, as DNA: TGTGCCAGCAGTTTTGTGCTAGCGGGAGGGCCCCAAGAGACCCAGTACTTC. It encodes CASSFVLAGGPQETQYF.

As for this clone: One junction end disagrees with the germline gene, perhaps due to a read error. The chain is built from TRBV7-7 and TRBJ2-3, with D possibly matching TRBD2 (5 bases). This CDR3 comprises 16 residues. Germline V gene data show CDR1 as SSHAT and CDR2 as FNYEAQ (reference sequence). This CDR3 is CASSLGAGGSTDTQYF. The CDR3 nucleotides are TGTGCTAGCAGCTTAGGAGCCGGCGGGAGCACAGATACGCAGTATTTT.

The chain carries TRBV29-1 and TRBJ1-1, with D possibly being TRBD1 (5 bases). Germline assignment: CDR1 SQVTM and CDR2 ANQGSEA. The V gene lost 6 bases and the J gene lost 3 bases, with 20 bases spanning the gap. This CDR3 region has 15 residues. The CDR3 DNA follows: TGCAGCGTAAACGGGCATAGGGGTTCGGACACTGAAGCTTTCTTT. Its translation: CSVNGHRGSDTEAFF.

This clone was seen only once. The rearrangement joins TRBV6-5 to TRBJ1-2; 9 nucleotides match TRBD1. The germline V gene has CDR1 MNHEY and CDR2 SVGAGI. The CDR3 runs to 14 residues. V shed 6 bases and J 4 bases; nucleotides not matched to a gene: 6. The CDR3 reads CASRIQGASYGYTF. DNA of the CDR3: TGTGCCAGCAGGATACAGGGGGCTAGCTATGGCTACACCTTC.

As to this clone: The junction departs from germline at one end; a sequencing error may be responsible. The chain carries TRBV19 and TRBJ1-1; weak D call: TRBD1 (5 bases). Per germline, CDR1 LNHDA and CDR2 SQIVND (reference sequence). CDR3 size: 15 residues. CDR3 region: CASSIPRVTVTDAFF. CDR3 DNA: TGTGCCAGTAGTATACCCAGGGTTACCGTAACTGACGCTTTCTTT. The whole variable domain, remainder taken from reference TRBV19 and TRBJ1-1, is DGGITQSPKYLFRKEGQNVTLSCEQNLNHDAMYWYRQDPGQGLRLIYYSQIVNDFQKGDIAEGYSVSREKKESFPLTVTSAQKNPTAFYLCASSIPRVTVTDAFFGQGTRLTVV.